The 7 T cell receptor beta chains in this list originate from one sample, sequenced in a study of blood T cell repertoires in COVID-19. Produced via immunoSEQ multiplex PCR; TCRdb's table is partial and in-frame only. The data contain about 83,000 clones, around 86% of them singletons. Sequencing was carried out using peripheral blood. These receptors were collected from a man older than 75 with active or convalescent COVID-19.

This rearrangement joins TRBV2 to TRBJ1-6, with 7 bases that match TRBD1. Germline CDR1 reads SNHLY; CDR2 reads FYNNEI. V lost 5 bases, J lost 6 bases, and 13 bases stayed unmatched. The CDR3 length is 17 residues. Here the CDR3 reads CASSRPPLQGTNSPLHF. The CDR3 nucleotides are TGTGCCAGCAGTAGACCTCCCTTACAGGGGACTAATTCACCCCTCCACTTT.

A note on this clone: Germline and junction disagree at one end, which may indicate a read error. The chain is built from TRBV6-2 or TRBV6-3 and TRBJ2-4; perhaps TRBD1 as D (6 bases). CDR1 and CDR2 (germline): MNHEY, SVGEGT. The CDR3 spans 11 residues. Here the CDR3 reads CASSSYRETNF. The DNA of the CDR3 is TGTGCCAGCAGTTCCTACAGGGAGACGAACTTC.

The V gene is TRBV18, the J gene TRBJ1-2; weak D call: TRBD1 (6 bases). V lost 5 bases to trimming and J lost 3 bases, with 7 bases between them. Germline assignment: CDR1 KGHSH and CDR2 LQKENI. The CDR3 totals 12 residues. CDR3 sequence: CASSAGDYGYTF. CDR3 bases: TGTGCCAGCTCAGCAGGGGACTATGGCTACACCTTC. The full variable domain, rest sourced from reference TRBV18 and TRBJ1-2, is NAGVMQNPRHLVRRRGQEARLRCSPMKGHSHVYWYRQLPEEGLKFMVYLQKENIIDESGMPKERFSAEFPKEGPSILRIQQVVRGDSAAYFCASSAGDYGYTFGSGTRLTVV.

The rearrangement joins TRBV7-3 to TRBJ2-3; 9 bases align to TRBD2. The germline CDR1 and CDR2 sequences are SGHTA and FQGTGA. The CDR3 has 14 residues. The V and J ends lost 4 bases and 2 bases, in that order; junction bases with no gene match: 1. The CDR3 sequence: CASSSSGATDTQYF. The CDR3 DNA sequence: TGTGCCAGCAGCTCTAGCGGGGCCACAGATACGCAGTATTTT.

This clone has just a few counts. This chain uses TRBV10-3 with TRBJ1-5; TRBD1 matches 9 bases. CDR1 and CDR2 (germline): ENHRY, SYGVKD. Trimming took 3 bases from V and 6 from J; bases not matched to a gene: 6. The CDR3 runs to 15 residues. The chain's CDR3 is CAISEGGTGSQPQHF. Here the CDR3 DNA reads TGTGCCATCAGTGAAGGCGGGACAGGGTCTCAGCCCCAGCATTTT.

The genes are TRBV27 and TRBJ2-1; TRBD1 is a possible D gene (6 bases). CDR1 and CDR2 from the germline V gene are MNHEY and SMNVEV (reference sequence). Trimming cost V 7 bases and J 8 bases, with 18 bases left between them. The CDR3 covers 14 residues. The CDR3 region has the DNA TGTGCCAGCAAGGGACACCGGACGTCCGATGAGCAGTTCTTC. This sequence encodes CASKGHRTSDEQFF.

This sequence joins TRBV6-5 and TRBJ2-5, with 9 nucleotides matching TRBD2. Germline values: CDR1 MNHEY, CDR2 SVGAGI. V lost 8 bases, J lost 9 bases, and 4 bases stayed unmatched. CDR3 length equals 11 residues. The CDR3 reads CASGKRGAQYF. The CDR3 region has the DNA TGTGCCAGCGGCAAGCGGGGGGCCCAGTACTTC.